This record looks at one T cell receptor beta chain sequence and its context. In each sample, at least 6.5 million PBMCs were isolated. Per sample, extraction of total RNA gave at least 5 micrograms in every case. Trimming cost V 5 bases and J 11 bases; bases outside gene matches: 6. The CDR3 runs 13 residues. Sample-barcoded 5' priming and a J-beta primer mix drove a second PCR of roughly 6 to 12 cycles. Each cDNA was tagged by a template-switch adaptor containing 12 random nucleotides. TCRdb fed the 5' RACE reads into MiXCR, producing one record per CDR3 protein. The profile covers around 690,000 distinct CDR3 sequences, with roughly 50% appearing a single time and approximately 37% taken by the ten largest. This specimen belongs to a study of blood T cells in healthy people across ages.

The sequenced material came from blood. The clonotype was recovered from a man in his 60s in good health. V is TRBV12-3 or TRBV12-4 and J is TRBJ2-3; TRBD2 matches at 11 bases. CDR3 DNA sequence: TGTGCCAGCAGTCCACTAGCGGGAGTAATGCAGTATTTT. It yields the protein CASSPLAGVMQYF.